The 14 T cell receptor beta chains in this list originate from one sample, sequenced in a study of CD8 T cells in ankylosing spondylitis. Using its own MiXCR run on the 5' RACE reads, TCRdb lists one record per CDR3 protein. The table includes about 130,000 distinct CDR3 sequences, 7% detected once. The sample comprised blood, either unsorted or a sorted T cell fraction (not recorded which). The receptors were gathered from a male donor with ankylosing spondylitis or in good health (not recorded which).

Many counts were recorded for this clonotype. The rearrangement uses TRBV7-8 and TRBJ1-2; the D is unclear. This CDR3 spans 13 amino acids. The V gene lost 7 bases and the J gene lost 8 bases, with 17 bases spanning the gap. Germline-derived CDR1 and CDR2 are SGHVS and FQNEAQ. The CDR3, as DNA: TGTGCCAGCACCGAAGCCGGGTTGGGAGGCTACACCTTC. Translation: CASTEAGLGGYTF.

This clonotype was seen at least ten times. The chain combines TRBV5-1 with TRBJ2-7; possibly TRBD2 for D (5 bases). V was clipped by 1 base and J by 1 base, with 12 bases between them. This CDR3 is built from 15 residues. Germline V gene lookup returns CDR1 SGHRS and CDR2 YFSETQ. The CDR3 protein is CASSLRQDSSYEQYF. Written as DNA, the CDR3 is TGCGCCAGCAGCTTGAGGCAGGACTCATCCTACGAGCAGTACTTC.

This clonotype appeared many times. The chain links TRBV20-1 to TRBJ1-6, with TRBD1 identical over 9 bases. Germline trimming cut 5 bases from V and 9 bases from J; bases unmatched to any gene: 8. The CDR3 is made up of 14 amino acids. The germline V gene encodes CDR1 DFQATT and CDR2 SNEGSKA (reference sequence). CDR3 in amino acids: CSARSGQGPSPLHF. The CDR3 DNA reads as TGCAGTGCTCGATCGGGACAGGGCCCTTCACCCCTCCACTTT.

This clonotype was counted many times. The V call is TRBV7-9, the J call TRBJ2-1, with 10 bases matching TRBD2. The CDR3 extends over 15 amino acids. The V gene's germline CDR1 is SEHNR and CDR2 FQNEAQ (reference sequence). Unmatched junction bases numbered 9, after V lost 5 bases and J lost 8 bases. Here the CDR3 reads CASSLSGRAGDEQFF. Here the CDR3 DNA reads TGTGCCAGCAGCCTCAGCGGGAGGGCCGGCGATGAGCAGTTCTTC.

This clonotype was seen repeatedly, ten times or more. The rearrangement uses TRBV20-1 and TRBJ2-7, with TRBD2 identical over 9 bases. The CDR3 spans 15 residues. The germline V gene encodes CDR1 DFQATT and CDR2 SNEGSKA (reference sequence). The V gene end was trimmed by 6 bases and the J gene end by 4 bases; junction bases not matched to a gene: 13. CDR3 protein: CSATWGGRVNYEQYF. In nucleotides, the CDR3 is TGCAGTGCAACTTGGGGCGGGAGGGTAAATTACGAGCAGTACTTC.

There are many counts of this clonotype. The chain recombines TRBV20-1 with TRBJ1-2; the match to TRBD1 covers 9 bases. The CDR3 extends over 14 amino acids. J was trimmed by 4 bases and V by 6 bases; bases with no gene match: 9. Per germline, CDR1 DFQATT and CDR2 SNEGSKA (reference sequence). The CDR3: CSALQGAGGYGYTF. The DNA of the CDR3 is TGCAGTGCGCTACAGGGGGCGGGAGGCTATGGCTACACCTTC.

This clonotype was picked up many times. The genes are TRBV5-1 and TRBJ2-7, with a tentative D call TRBD2 (5 bases). V was pared by 3 bases and J by 6 bases, with 13 bases between. The CDR3 totals 13 residues. Germline CDR1 is SGHRS and CDR2 is YFSETQ. This CDR3 is CASSWGRGSEQYF. CDR3 nucleotides: TGCGCCAGCAGCTGGGGTCGGGGTTCCGAGCAGTACTTC.

The rearrangement links TRBV30 to TRBJ2-7; D is undetermined. CDR3 length equals 13 residues. The germline V gene has CDR1 GTSNPN and CDR2 SVGIG (reference sequence). V was pared by 8 bases and J by 0 bases, with 14 bases between. The CDR3 loop is CASKTKSSYEQYF. CDR3 bases: TGTGCCAGCAAAACTAAAAGCTCCTACGAGCAGTACTTC.

This clonotype was counted many times. V usage is TRBV20-1 and J usage is TRBJ2-1; D is unclear. The CDR3 contains 12 residues. Trimming cost V 6 bases and J 6 bases, with 12 bases left between them. Germline V CDR1 and CDR2: DFQATT, SNEGSKA (reference sequence). The CDR3 DNA follows: TGCAGTGCGAGGACCGCAGGCAATGAGCAGTTCTTC. Amino acid sequence: CSARTAGNEQFF.

There are many counts of this clonotype. V usage is TRBV20-1 and J usage is TRBJ1-1, with a possible D match to TRBD1 (6 bases). CDR1 is DFQATT and CDR2 is SNEGSKA in the germline V gene (reference sequence). This CDR3 spans 17 amino acids. V lost 0 bases, J lost 0 bases, and 17 bases lay in between. In DNA form, the CDR3 reads TGCAGTGCTAGAGATCCGGGACCGGAGGGGGTGAACACTGAAGCTTTCTTT. Its translation: CSARDPGPEGVNTEAFF.

At least ten counts were recorded for this clonotype. A much bigger clone sits one base away, suggesting this may be a read error. The genes are TRBV5-1 and TRBJ2-7; D is uncertain. Germline V gene data show CDR1 as SGHRS and CDR2 as YFSETQ. The CDR3 consists of 11 residues. Trimming stripped 2 bases from V and 3 bases from J, with 3 bases between. In nucleotides, the CDR3 is TGCGCCAGCAGCTTTGACTACGAGCAGTACTTC. This encodes CASSFDYEQYF.

The table lists this clonotype with many counts. The chain carries TRBV20-1 and TRBJ2-1; TRBD2 is a possible D gene (5 bases). The CDR3 extends over 9 amino acids. V shed 8 bases and J shed 9 bases, with 8 bases lying between them. Germline V lookup: CDR1 DFQATT, CDR2 SNEGSKA (reference sequence). Written as DNA, the CDR3 is TGCAGTTTCGGGGTTGAGCAGTTCTTC. This sequence encodes CSFGVEQFF.

This clonotype was seen at least ten times. J is TRBJ2-2 and V is TRBV29-1, with 8 bases fitting TRBD2. Trimming removed 5 bases from V and 7 bases from J; junction bases left unmatched: 21. Germline V lookup: CDR1 SQVTM, CDR2 ANQGSEA. The CDR3 runs 18 residues. The CDR3 spells CSVTTPYGVRGGIGELFF. The CDR3 DNA reads TGCAGCGTTACCACCCCTTACGGGGTTCGGGGGGGCATCGGGGAGCTGTTTTTT.

This clonotype has a count of ten or more. The chain joins TRBV9 to TRBJ2-2; maybe TRBD2 (6 bases). The CDR3 has 14 residues. The V end lost 3 bases, the J end lost 2 bases, and 8 bases lay between the germline ends. From germline, CDR1 is SGDLS and CDR2 YYNGEE. The CDR3 DNA reads as TGTGCCAGCAGCGGCGGGATCAACACCGGGGAGCTGTTTTTT. Amino acid sequence: CASSGGINTGELFF. Full variable domain (rest looked up from reference TRBV9 and TRBJ2-2): DSGVTQTPKHLITATGQRVTLRCSPRSGDLSVYWYQQSLDQGLQFLIQYYNGEERAKGNILERFSAQQFPDLHSELNLSSLELGDSALYFCASSGGINTGELFFGEGSRLTVL.